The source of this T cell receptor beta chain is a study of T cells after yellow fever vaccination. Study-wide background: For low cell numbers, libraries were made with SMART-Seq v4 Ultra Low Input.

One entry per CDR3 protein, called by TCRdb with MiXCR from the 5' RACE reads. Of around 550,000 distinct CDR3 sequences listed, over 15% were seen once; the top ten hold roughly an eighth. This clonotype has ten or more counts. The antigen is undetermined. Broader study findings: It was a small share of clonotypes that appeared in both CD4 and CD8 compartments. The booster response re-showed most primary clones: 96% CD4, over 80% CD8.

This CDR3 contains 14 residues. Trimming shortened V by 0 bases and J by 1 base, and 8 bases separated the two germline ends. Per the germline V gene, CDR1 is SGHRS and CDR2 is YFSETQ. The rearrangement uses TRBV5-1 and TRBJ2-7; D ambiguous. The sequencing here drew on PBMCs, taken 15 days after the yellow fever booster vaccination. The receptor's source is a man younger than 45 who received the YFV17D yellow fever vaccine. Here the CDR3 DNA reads TGCGCCAGCAGCTTGGTTGGCGGATCCTACGAGCAGTACTTC. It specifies CASSLVGGSYEQYF. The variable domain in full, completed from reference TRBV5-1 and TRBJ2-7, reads KAGVTQTPRYLIKTRGQQVTLSCSPISGHRSVSWYQQTPGQGLQFLFEYFSETQRNKGNFPGRFSGRQFSNSRSEMNVSTLELGDSALYLCASSLVGGSYEQYFGPGTRLTVT.